Listed below are T cell receptor beta chains from one sample, sequenced in a study of molecular identifiers for immune sequencing clone quantification. TCRdb re-analysed the PCR reads in MiXCR, keeping a single row per CDR3 protein. The sample carries 40,000 to 45,000 distinct CDR3 sequences, under 25% recorded once. Sequencing used naive CD8+ T cells from blood, with Jurkat cell RNA spiked in. Every receptor here comes from a human donor in good health. Some libraries in this study had Jurkat cell RNA spiked in. The conserved cysteine and the conserved F or W are not part of the CDR3 here. Expanded clones are given a class, and other clones once, few, many or no size at all.

CDR3aa,abundance,j_gene,v_gene
ASGTGNEQY,many,TRBJ2-7,TRBV6-1
ASSQGPTTDTQY,many,TRBJ2-3,TRBV16
ASSEARGSGYEQY,many,TRBJ2-7,TRBV6-1
ASSQEGGYEQY,many,TRBJ2-7,TRBV4-1
ASSPQGQEQY,many,TRBJ2-7,TRBV6-5
AWSALWGDGTDTQY,many,TRBJ2-3,TRBV30
ASSLVSGGNEKLF,many,TRBJ1-4,TRBV27
ASSVVQRSSYNEQF,many,TRBJ2-1,TRBV9
ASAGTARGEQY,many,TRBJ2-7,TRBV6-2/TRBV6-3
ASSLFPGDGQPQH,many,TRBJ1-5,TRBV28
SATSGVILSQY,many,TRBJ2-3,TRBV20-1
ASSPRSTVGELF,many,TRBJ2-2,TRBV13
ASSLAQGQETQY,many,TRBJ2-5,TRBV12-3/TRBV12-4
AWSKDSNQPQH,many,TRBJ1-5,TRBV30
AISEEQGSYEQY,many,TRBJ2-7,TRBV10-3
ASSQDVGGSYEQY,many,TRBJ2-7,TRBV4-3
ASSYETGLNTEAF,many,TRBJ1-1,TRBV6-6
ASSLDGGSNQPQH,many,TRBJ1-5,TRBV5-1
ASSSPAGVNTEAF,many,TRBJ1-1,TRBV27
ASSNRGLELTNTEAF,many,TRBJ1-1,TRBV21-1
ASSKLRYEQY,many,TRBJ2-7,TRBV21-1
ASSSVRPGTGELF,many,TRBJ2-2,TRBV28
ASFEAGSTDTQY,many,TRBJ2-3,TRBV12-3/TRBV12-4
AWNRGRTDTQY,many,TRBJ2-3,TRBV30
ASSQDRRGNSGNTIY,many,TRBJ1-3,TRBV4-3
ASSLTSGSIYGTDTQY,many,TRBJ2-3,TRBV28
ASNLRQDHGSPLH,NA,TRBJ1-6,TRBV23-1
ASSQERVETQY,many,TRBJ2-5,TRBV4-3
ASSPRLLGGLSYEQY,many,TRBJ2-7,TRBV12-3/TRBV12-4
ASSSRGSDTDTQY,NA,TRBJ2-3,TRBV11-3
ASSLGILSSYNSPLH,NA,TRBJ1-6,TRBV7-2
ASSPGPTVYEQY,many,TRBJ2-7,TRBV6-5
ASSLTDVTNTEAF,NA,TRBJ1-1,TRBV7-9
ASSTTEGQGWGIQY,many,TRBJ2-4,TRBV12-3/TRBV12-4
ASSQWTSEGTDTQY,many,TRBJ2-3,TRBV4-3
ASSDPGGVGYT,many,TRBJ1-2,TRBV6-1
ASSRGPGWEQY,many,TRBJ2-7,TRBV12-3/TRBV12-4
ASSHPSGGAYNEQF,many,TRBJ2-1,TRBV14
ASSISNRGSNQPQH,many,TRBJ1-5,TRBV27
ASSLGGSEQY,many,TRBJ2-7,TRBV7-9
ASSTGGNYEQY,many,TRBJ2-7,TRBV19
ATSDPRRDSYEQC,NA,TRBJ2-7,TRBV24-1
ASSHDSYTEAF,many,TRBJ1-1,TRBV6-5
ASSVVAGTNEQF,many,TRBJ2-1,TRBV9
ASSLSIRGYEQY,many,TRBJ2-7,TRBV27
SASQETEESTNEKLF,many,TRBJ1-4,TRBV20-1
ASSQGGSPLH,many,TRBJ1-6,TRBV4-3
ASSLPYVDTQY,NA,TRBJ2-3,TRBV7-9
ASSPNPASPSYGYT,NA,TRBJ1-2,TRBV19
SVEKDRGRNEQF,many,TRBJ2-1,TRBV29-1
SAEFSTDTQY,many,TRBJ2-3,TRBV29-1
ASSQTPSGGSNEKLF,many,TRBJ1-4,TRBV4-1
ASSSNPGVGTDTQY,many,TRBJ2-3,TRBV7-9
ASSQYRFYEQY,NA,TRBJ2-7,TRBV4-3
ASSPRTEETQY,many,TRBJ2-5,TRBV7-9